Listed below are T cell receptor beta chains from one sample, sequenced in a study of CD8+CD57+ T cells in acquired aplastic anemia. From the reads, TCRdb called clonotypes with MiXCR, one entry per CDR3 protein. The profile shows fewer than 200,000 distinct CDR3 sequences, roughly 50% of them singletons. Material: sorted CD4+, CD8+, or CD8+CD57+ T cells (not recorded which) from PBMCs. The receptors were gathered from a human donor with aplastic anemia. The conserved cysteine and the conserved F or W are not part of the CDR3 here. The D gene is left open where the match is weak.

j_gene: TRBJ1-1
d_gene: -
v_gene: TRBV7-9
CDR3aa: ASSFGVMTEAF

j_gene: TRBJ1-1
d_gene: -
v_gene: TRBV5-1
CDR3aa: ASSLDGGRGTEAF

j_gene: TRBJ2-1
d_gene: TRBD2
v_gene: TRBV20-1
CDR3aa: SAPLAGASSYNEQF

j_gene: TRBJ2-3
d_gene: TRBD2
v_gene: TRBV12-3/TRBV12-4
CDR3aa: ASSELAGSDTQY

j_gene: TRBJ2-2
d_gene: -
v_gene: TRBV9
CDR3aa: ASTWGQGRDTGELF

j_gene: TRBJ1-5
d_gene: -
v_gene: TRBV20-1
CDR3aa: SARILGDGNQPQH

j_gene: TRBJ1-5
d_gene: -
v_gene: TRBV2
CDR3aa: ASSDWGNQPQH

j_gene: TRBJ2-3
d_gene: -
v_gene: TRBV15
CDR3aa: ATSSRRLVTSTDTQY

j_gene: TRBJ2-7
d_gene: -
v_gene: TRBV5-1
CDR3aa: ASSLVGGSSYEQY

j_gene: TRBJ1-1
d_gene: -
v_gene: TRBV25-1
CDR3aa: ASSESGGRPLNTEAF

j_gene: TRBJ2-7
d_gene: TRBD2
v_gene: TRBV6-1
CDR3aa: ASSGRERGGYEQY

j_gene: TRBJ1-1
d_gene: -
v_gene: TRBV20-1
CDR3aa: SARAETEAF

j_gene: TRBJ1-6
d_gene: TRBD1
v_gene: TRBV25-1
CDR3aa: ASRDRGNSPLH

j_gene: TRBJ2-7
d_gene: -
v_gene: TRBV9
CDR3aa: ASSVDNSAYEQY

j_gene: TRBJ1-3
d_gene: -
v_gene: TRBV12-5
CDR3aa: ASGPRTAGSTIY

j_gene: TRBJ2-6
d_gene: -
v_gene: TRBV10-3
CDR3aa: ASQGGWGTEA

j_gene: TRBJ2-7
d_gene: -
v_gene: TRBV15
CDR3aa: ATSTKSEQY

j_gene: TRBJ2-5
d_gene: -
v_gene: TRBV19
CDR3aa: ASSSSSRETQY

j_gene: TRBJ2-1
d_gene: TRBD2
v_gene: TRBV24-1
CDR3aa: ATSDPGLAGGNEQF

j_gene: TRBJ1-1
d_gene: -
v_gene: TRBV11-1
CDR3aa: ASSLALRVRDTEAF

j_gene: TRBJ2-6
d_gene: -
v_gene: TRBV24-1
CDR3aa: ATSDDRITGSGANVLT

j_gene: TRBJ2-5
d_gene: TRBD2
v_gene: TRBV19
CDR3aa: ASSIGTALAGRETQY

j_gene: TRBJ2-3
d_gene: TRBD2
v_gene: TRBV20-1
CDR3aa: SAADAGGTDTQY

j_gene: TRBJ2-1
d_gene: -
v_gene: TRBV24-1
CDR3aa: ATSDSGQGGYNEQF

j_gene: TRBJ2-3
d_gene: -
v_gene: TRBV15
CDR3aa: ATSRDQGKDTQY

j_gene: TRBJ2-7
d_gene: -
v_gene: TRBV2
CDR3aa: ASSEGGAGSPSYEQY

j_gene: TRBJ2-7
d_gene: -
v_gene: TRBV12-3/TRBV12-4
CDR3aa: ASSTTPRFEQY

j_gene: TRBJ2-7
d_gene: -
v_gene: TRBV7-9
CDR3aa: ASSLARDIPYEQY

j_gene: TRBJ2-5
d_gene: -
v_gene: TRBV5-1
CDR3aa: ASRVGFAETQY

j_gene: TRBJ2-1
d_gene: -
v_gene: TRBV13
CDR3aa: ASSLGDSYYNEQF

j_gene: TRBJ2-7
d_gene: TRBD2
v_gene: TRBV27
CDR3aa: ASSSLSGNDEQY

j_gene: TRBJ2-5
d_gene: TRBD2
v_gene: TRBV19
CDR3aa: ASSIGLATETQY

j_gene: TRBJ1-1
d_gene: -
v_gene: TRBV5-4
CDR3aa: ASSLGHVGSEAF

j_gene: TRBJ1-2
d_gene: -
v_gene: TRBV10-3
CDR3aa: AISEPGRRGYT

j_gene: TRBJ2-1
d_gene: -
v_gene: TRBV24-1
CDR3aa: ATSAGRGAAYNEQF

j_gene: TRBJ1-4
d_gene: -
v_gene: TRBV12-3/TRBV12-4
CDR3aa: ASSRDQATRLF

j_gene: TRBJ2-7
d_gene: -
v_gene: TRBV20-1
CDR3aa: GATAQGPYEQY

j_gene: TRBJ2-1
d_gene: TRBD1
v_gene: TRBV24-1
CDR3aa: ATRQGGDEQF

j_gene: TRBJ1-1
d_gene: -
v_gene: TRBV24-1
CDR3aa: ATSDPNTNTEAF

j_gene: TRBJ2-7
d_gene: -
v_gene: TRBV28
CDR3aa: ASKGQNFYEQY

j_gene: TRBJ2-1
d_gene: -
v_gene: TRBV5-1
CDR3aa: ASSFDQGYNEQF

j_gene: TRBJ2-7
d_gene: -
v_gene: TRBV5-1
CDR3aa: ASSLEPATYEQY